A single T cell receptor beta chain is shown here with its context. Its target is not known. The sample is drawn from a study of cytomegalovirus exposure and HLA in healthy donors. Study-wide findings and caveats: It was reported that TCR beta sequences correctly inferred the HLA-A and HLA-B alleles for most subjects.

Primers included in the PCR were 60 Vbeta and 13 Jbeta primers. Clones were read by immunoSEQ multiplex PCR, and TCRdb kept only the in-frame ones, dropping some. Of some 200,000 clones listed, around four fifths were seen once; the top ten hold 5.5% to 7.5%. The CDR3 sequence is 15 residues long. Germline V gene sequence: CDR1 MNHNY, CDR2 SVGAGI (reference sequence). Trimming stripped 4 bases from V and 3 bases from J, with 15 bases between. This clonotype originated in a woman in her fifties or sixties in good health and CMV-seropositive. The chain uses TRBV6-6 and TRBJ1-1; D possibly corresponds to TRBD1 (5 bases). The sequenced material came from PBMCs. The CDR3 coding sequence is TGTGCCAGCAGTTCCCCAGGGACTCCGGACACTGAAGCTTTCTTT. As protein: CASSSPGTPDTEAFF.